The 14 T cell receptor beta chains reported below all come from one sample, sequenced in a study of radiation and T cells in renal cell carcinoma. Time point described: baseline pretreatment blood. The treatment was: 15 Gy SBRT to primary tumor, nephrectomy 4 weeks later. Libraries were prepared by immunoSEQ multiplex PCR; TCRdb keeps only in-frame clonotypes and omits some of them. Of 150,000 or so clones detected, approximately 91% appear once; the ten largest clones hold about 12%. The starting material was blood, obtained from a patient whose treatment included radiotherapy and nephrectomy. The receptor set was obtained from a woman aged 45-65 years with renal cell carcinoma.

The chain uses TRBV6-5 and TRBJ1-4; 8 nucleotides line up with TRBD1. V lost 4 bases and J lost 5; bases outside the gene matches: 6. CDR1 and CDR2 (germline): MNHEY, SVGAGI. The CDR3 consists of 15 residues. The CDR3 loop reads CASSSVDRGNEKLFF. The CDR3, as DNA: TGTGCCAGCAGTTCGGTAGACAGGGGAAATGAAAAACTGTTTTTT.

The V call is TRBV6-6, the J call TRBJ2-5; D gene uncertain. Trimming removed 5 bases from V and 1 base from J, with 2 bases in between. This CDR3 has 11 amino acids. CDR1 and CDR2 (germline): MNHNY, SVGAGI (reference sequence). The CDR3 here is CASSTQETQYF. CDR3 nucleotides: TGTGCCAGCAGTACCCAAGAGACCCAGTACTTC.

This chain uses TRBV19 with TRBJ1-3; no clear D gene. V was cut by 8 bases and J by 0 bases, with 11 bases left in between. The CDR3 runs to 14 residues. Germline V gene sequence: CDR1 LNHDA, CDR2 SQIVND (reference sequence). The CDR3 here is CASSNTGSGNTIYF. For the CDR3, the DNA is TGTGCCAGTTCAAACACGGGCTCTGGAAACACCATATATTTT.

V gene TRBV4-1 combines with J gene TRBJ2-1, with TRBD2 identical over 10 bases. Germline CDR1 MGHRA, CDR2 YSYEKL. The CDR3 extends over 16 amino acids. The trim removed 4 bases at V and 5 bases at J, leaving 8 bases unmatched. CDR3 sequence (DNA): TGCGCCAGCAGCCCCGCTCGACTAGCGGGCCACAATGAGCAGTTCTTC. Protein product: CASSPARLAGHNEQFF.

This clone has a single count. CDR3 coding DNA: TGCGCCAGCAGCCAAATGACAGGGGGTTGGGAAAAACTGTTTTTT. Its protein is CASSQMTGGWEKLFF. The gene calls are TRBV4-3 and TRBJ1-4, with TRBD1 matching over 9 bases. The CDR3 consists of 15 residues. Germline CDR1 LGHNA, CDR2 YSLEER. V shed 2 bases and J 8 bases; nucleotides not matched to a gene: 6.

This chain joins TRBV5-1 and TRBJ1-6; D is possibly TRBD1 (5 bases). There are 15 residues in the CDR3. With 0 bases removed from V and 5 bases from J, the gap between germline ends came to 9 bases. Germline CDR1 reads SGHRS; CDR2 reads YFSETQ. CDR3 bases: TGCGCCAGCAGCTTGGTAGCAGGGAATAATTCACCCCTCCACTTT. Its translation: CASSLVAGNNSPLHF.

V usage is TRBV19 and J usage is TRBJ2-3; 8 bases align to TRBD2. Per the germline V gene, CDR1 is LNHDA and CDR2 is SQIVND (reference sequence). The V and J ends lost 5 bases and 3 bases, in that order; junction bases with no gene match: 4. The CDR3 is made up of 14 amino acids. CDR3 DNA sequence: TGTGCCAGTAGTGAGGCGGGGGGAACAGATACGCAGTATTTT. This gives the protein CASSEAGGTDTQYF.

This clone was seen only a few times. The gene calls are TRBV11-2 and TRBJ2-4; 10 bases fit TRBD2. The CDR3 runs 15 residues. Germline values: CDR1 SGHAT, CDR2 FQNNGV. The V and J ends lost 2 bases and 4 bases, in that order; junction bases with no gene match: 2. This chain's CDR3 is CASSLQRGGKNIQYF. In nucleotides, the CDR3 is TGTGCCAGCAGCTTACAGCGGGGGGGGAAAAACATTCAGTACTTC.

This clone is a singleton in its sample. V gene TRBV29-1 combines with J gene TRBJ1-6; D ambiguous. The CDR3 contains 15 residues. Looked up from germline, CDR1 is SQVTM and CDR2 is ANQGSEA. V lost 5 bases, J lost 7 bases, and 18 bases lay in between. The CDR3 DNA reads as TGCAGCGTTCACCGACTTTTACAATCGAATTCACCCCTCCACTTT. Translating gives CSVHRLLQSNSPLHF.

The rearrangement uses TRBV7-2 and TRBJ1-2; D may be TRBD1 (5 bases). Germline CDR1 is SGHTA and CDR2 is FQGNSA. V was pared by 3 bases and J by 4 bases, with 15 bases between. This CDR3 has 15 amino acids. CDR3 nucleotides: TGTGCCAGCAGCTTTCCGCCGGGGACCAGCTATGGCTACACCTTC. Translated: CASSFPPGTSYGYTF.

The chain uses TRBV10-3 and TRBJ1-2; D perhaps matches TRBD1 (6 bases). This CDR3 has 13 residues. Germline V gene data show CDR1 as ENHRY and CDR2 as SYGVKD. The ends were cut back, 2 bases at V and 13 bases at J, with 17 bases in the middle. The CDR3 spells CAISENGTPKSTF. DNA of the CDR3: TGTGCCATCAGTGAGAACGGGACACCCAAGTCCACCTTC.

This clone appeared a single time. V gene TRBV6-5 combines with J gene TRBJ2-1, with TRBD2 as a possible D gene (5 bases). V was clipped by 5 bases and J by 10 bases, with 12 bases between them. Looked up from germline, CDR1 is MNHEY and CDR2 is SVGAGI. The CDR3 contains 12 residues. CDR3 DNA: TGTGCCAGCAGTCAACTAGGTAGAGAGCAGTTCTTC. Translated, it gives CASSQLGREQFF.

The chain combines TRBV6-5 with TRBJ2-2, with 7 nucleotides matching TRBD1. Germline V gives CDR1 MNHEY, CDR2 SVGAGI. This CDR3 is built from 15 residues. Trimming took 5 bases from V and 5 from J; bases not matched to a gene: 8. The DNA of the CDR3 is TGTGCCAGCAGTCCCGAGGGGGCCATAACCGGGGAGCTGTTTTTT. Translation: CASSPEGAITGELFF.

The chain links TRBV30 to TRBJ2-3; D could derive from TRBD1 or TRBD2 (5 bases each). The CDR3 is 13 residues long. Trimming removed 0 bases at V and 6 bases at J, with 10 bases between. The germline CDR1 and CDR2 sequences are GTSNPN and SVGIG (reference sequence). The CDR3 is CAWSVRGADTQYF. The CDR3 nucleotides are TGTGCCTGGAGTGTACGGGGCGCGGATACGCAGTATTTT.